This passage covers 17 T cell receptor beta chains from one sample sequenced in a study of T cell changes during pregnancy in multiple sclerosis. TCRdb's copy holds only in-frame clones and misses some; the assay was immunoSEQ multiplex PCR. Among about 48,000 clones listed, just over 85% were seen once. The sample in question was CD4+ T cells from peripheral blood mononuclear cells, obtained in the second trimester of pregnancy. The source is a female donor with multiple sclerosis, enrolled in a pregnancy study.

V usage is TRBV4-1 and J usage is TRBJ2-7; 7 bases line up with TRBD1. Unmatched junction bases numbered 8, after V lost 9 bases and J lost 3 bases. Germline V gives CDR1 MGHRA, CDR2 YSYEKL. The CDR3 has 13 residues. In nucleotides, the CDR3 is TGCGCCAGTTCCGGGACAGATTTCTACGAGCAGTACTTC. Its protein is CASSGTDFYEQYF.

The chain employs TRBV19 and TRBJ1-4; a weak D match, TRBD1 (5 bases). This CDR3 region has 14 residues. Germline V gene data show CDR1 as LNHDA and CDR2 as SQIVND (reference sequence). V lost 10 bases and J lost 3, with 15 bases in between. CDR3 DNA sequence: TGTGCCACCAAGGCCGACAGCTCTAATGAAAAACTGTTTTTT. Amino acids: CATKADSSNEKLFF.

The chain couples TRBV7-6 to TRBJ2-7, with 7 positions matching TRBD1. Trimming took 5 bases from V and 4 from J; bases not matched to a gene: 5. The CDR3 is 13 amino acids. Germline V lookup: CDR1 SGHVS, CDR2 FNYEAQ. In DNA form, the CDR3 reads TGTGCCAGCAGCCCTGACAGGGTGTACGAGCAGTACTTC. Protein: CASSPDRVYEQYF.

V usage is TRBV10-2 and J usage is TRBJ2-1, with 8 bases lining up with TRBD2. The CDR3 is 17 residues long. The germline CDR1 and CDR2 sequences are WSHSY and SAAADI. After removal of 2 bases from V and 10 bases from J, the junction contained 16 bases not matched to a gene. Written as DNA, the CDR3 is TGCGCCAGCAGTGAGAATAAGGGAGGAGCGGGAGTCCGCGAGCAGTTCTTC. Protein sequence: CASSENKGGAGVREQFF.

The V gene is TRBV28, the J gene TRBJ2-7; 9 bases match TRBD1. Per germline, CDR1 MDHEN and CDR2 SYDVKM. The CDR3 totals 16 residues. The J segment lost 5 bases and the V segment lost 6 bases, leaving 14 bases of the junction unmatched. CDR3 DNA sequence: TGTGCCAGCAGCTCCCAGGGGACAGGGCTTCGGAACGAGCAGTACTTC. It translates to CASSSQGTGLRNEQYF.

The chain uses TRBV30 and TRBJ2-7, with a weak D call TRBD2 (6 bases). The ends were cut back, 6 bases at V and 4 bases at J, with 13 bases in the middle. This CDR3 has 12 residues. From germline, CDR1 is GTSNPN and CDR2 SVGIG (reference sequence). This chain's CDR3 is CACGGGRYEQYF. The CDR3 coding sequence is TGTGCCTGCGGCGGAGGGAGGTACGAGCAGTACTTC.

The chain employs TRBV9 and TRBJ2-5, with D perhaps matching TRBD2 (6 bases). The CDR3 consists of 15 residues. Germline V lookup: CDR1 SGDLS, CDR2 YYNGEE. The V and J ends lost 0 bases and 3 bases respectively, with 12 bases between them. Here the CDR3 DNA reads TGTGCCAGCAGCGTAGCCGGAGGGGACGAAGAGACCCAGTACTTC. This translates into CASSVAGGDEETQYF.

The V gene is TRBV5-4, the J gene TRBJ2-1, with 8 nucleotides matching TRBD2. Germline V gene data show CDR1 as SGHNT and CDR2 as YYREEE (reference sequence). The CDR3 sequence is 14 residues long. J lost 9 bases, V lost 0 bases, and 5 bases had no gene match. In DNA form, the CDR3 reads TGTGCCAGCAGCTTGGGACTAGCGCGGGCTGAGCAGTTCTTC. Protein product: CASSLGLARAEQFF.

This clone was seen a handful of times. CDR3: CASSLGSGRSDTQYF. In DNA, the CDR3 is TGTGCCAGCAGCTTGGGTAGCGGGAGATCGGATACGCAGTATTTT. V usage is TRBV7-2 and J usage is TRBJ2-3; 9 bases are shared with TRBD2. The junction had 7 bases not matched to a gene; V was cut back by 3 bases and J by 6 bases. The germline CDR1 and CDR2 sequences are SGHTA and FQGNSA. CDR3 size: 15 residues.

The V gene is TRBV11-2, the J gene TRBJ2-5, with 8 bases aligning to TRBD2. CDR3 length equals 17 residues. CDR1 and CDR2 from the germline V gene are SGHAT and FQNNGV. V dropped 5 bases and J dropped 1; count of bases not matched to a gene: 12. This CDR3 is CASSPYASGSAQETQYF. CDR3 in DNA: TGTGCCAGCAGCCCGTACGCCAGCGGGAGTGCCCAAGAGACCCAGTACTTC.

V usage is TRBV5-1 and J usage is TRBJ2-3; tentatively, D is TRBD2 (6 bases). V lost 3 bases to trimming and J lost 1 base, with 12 bases between them. Germline V gene data show CDR1 as SGHRS and CDR2 as YFSETQ. CDR3 length: 15 amino acids. The CDR3 protein is CASSSEGVGTDTQYF. CDR3 nucleotide sequence: TGCGCCAGCAGCTCGGAGGGAGTTGGCACAGATACGCAGTATTTT.

The J gene is TRBJ1-2, the V gene TRBV6-1; 7 bases map to TRBD1. This CDR3 spans 15 amino acids. Germline V CDR1 and CDR2: MNHNS, SASEGT. V was clipped by 3 bases and J by 4 bases; unmatched bases: 8. CDR3 protein: CASSETPWDSYGYTF. In DNA form, the CDR3 reads TGTGCCAGCAGTGAGACTCCGTGGGACAGCTATGGCTACACCTTC.

The rearrangement joins TRBV4-1 to TRBJ2-7; weak D call: TRBD2 (5 bases). The germline gives CDR1 MGHRA, CDR2 YSYEKL. CDR3 size: 14 residues. With 6 bases removed from V and 2 bases from J, the gap between germline ends came to 14 bases. CDR3 DNA: TGCGCCAGCAGTTCCGCCGGGATCGCCTACGAGCAGTACTTC. Residues: CASSSAGIAYEQYF.

The V call is TRBV7-2, the J call TRBJ2-1, with D unclear. V was shortened by 2 bases and J by 5 bases, with 19 bases between the two germline ends. The V gene's germline CDR1 is SGHTA and CDR2 FQGNSA. The CDR3 covers 17 residues. In DNA, the CDR3 is TGTGCCAGCAGCTTAAGTGTGGCAGGTGGCCCCCACAATGAGCAGTTCTTC. Protein: CASSLSVAGGPHNEQFF.

V is TRBV7-9 and J is TRBJ1-2; weak D call: TRBD1 (6 bases). CDR1 is SEHNR, CDR2 FQNEAQ, per germline (reference sequence). The CDR3 sequence is 13 residues long. Trimming removed 5 bases from V and 2 bases from J, with 9 bases in between. The CDR3 protein is CASSGQTNYGYTF. The CDR3 coding sequence is TGTGCCAGCAGCGGACAGACGAACTATGGCTACACCTTC. The full variable domain, in which reference TRBV7-9 and TRBJ1-2 provide the parts outside the CDR3, is DTGVSQNPRHKITKRGQNVTFRCDPISEHNRLYWYRQTLGQGPEFLTYFQNEAQLEKSRLLSDRFSAERPKGSFSTLEIQRTEQGDSAMYLCASSGQTNYGYTFGSGTRLTVV.

The rearrangement links TRBV4-1 to TRBJ2-7, with D tentatively TRBD1 (5 bases). Germline CDR1 MGHRA, CDR2 YSYEKL. The V end was cut by 2 bases, the J end by 0 bases, with 11 bases between. CDR3 length: 15 amino acids. The CDR3 here is CASSQTPTVSYEQYF. CDR3 nucleotide sequence: TGCGCCAGCAGCCAAACCCCGACAGTCTCCTACGAGCAGTACTTC.

The rearrangement uses TRBV10-1 and TRBJ2-7; no clear D gene. V lost 3 bases and J 1 base, leaving 10 bases between the germline ends. Germline V lookup: CDR1 WNHNN, CDR2 SYGVQD (reference sequence). The CDR3 contains 14 residues. This CDR3 is CASSESWASYEQYF. The CDR3 DNA follows: TGCGCCAGCAGTGAATCCTGGGCGTCCTACGAGCAGTACTTC.